This section outlines one TCR beta chain sequence together with its context. Its antigen is currently unknown. The data originate from a study of T cell responses to AZD1222 COVID-19 vaccine. With 3 bases clipped from V and 2 bases from J, the junction kept 5 bases outside the gene matches. Germline assignment: CDR1 KGHSH and CDR2 LQKENI. The CDR3 extends over 15 amino acids. Only in-frame clones appear in the TCRdb table, and some are missing; sequencing was by immunoSEQ multiplex PCR. The sample carries roughly 170,000 clones, 75% to 90% recorded once. General study points: Two AZD1222 administrations were followed by greater Spike-specific TCR breadth and depth.

V and J are TRBV18 and TRBJ2-5; TRBD1 matches at 8 bases. The clonotype comes from an adult in good health. Specimen: peripheral blood, collected on day 0 of AZD1222 vaccination. The CDR3 DNA reads as TGTGCCAGCTCACCCAGGGGGCTGGGGCAAGAGACCCAGTACTTC. Protein product: CASSPRGLGQETQYF.